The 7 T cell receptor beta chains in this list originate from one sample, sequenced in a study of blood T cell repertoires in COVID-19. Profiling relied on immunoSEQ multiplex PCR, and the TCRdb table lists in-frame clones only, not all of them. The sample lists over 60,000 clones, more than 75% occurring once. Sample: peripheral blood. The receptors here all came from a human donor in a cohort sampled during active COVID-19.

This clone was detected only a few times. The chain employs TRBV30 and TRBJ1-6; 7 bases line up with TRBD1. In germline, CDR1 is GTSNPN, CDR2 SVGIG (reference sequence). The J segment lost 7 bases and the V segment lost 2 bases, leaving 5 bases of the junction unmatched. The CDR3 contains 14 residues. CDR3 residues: CAWSRDRINSPLHF. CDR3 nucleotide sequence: TGTGCCTGGAGTAGGGACAGAATAAATTCACCCCTCCACTTT.

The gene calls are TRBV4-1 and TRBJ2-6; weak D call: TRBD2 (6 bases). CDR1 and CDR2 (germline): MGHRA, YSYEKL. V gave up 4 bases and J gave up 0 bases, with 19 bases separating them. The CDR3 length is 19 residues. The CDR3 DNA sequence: TGCGCCAGCAGCCGACGGCGGGACCTACCCATCTCTGGGGCCAACGTCCTGACTTTC. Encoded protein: CASSRRRDLPISGANVLTF.

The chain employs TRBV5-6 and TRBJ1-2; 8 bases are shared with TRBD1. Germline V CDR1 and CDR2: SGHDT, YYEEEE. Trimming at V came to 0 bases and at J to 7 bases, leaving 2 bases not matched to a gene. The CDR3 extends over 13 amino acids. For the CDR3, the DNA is TGTGCCAGCAGCTTGGGCGGACAGGGTGGCTACACCTTC. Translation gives CASSLGGQGGYTF.

The CDR3 nucleotides are TGTGCCAGCTCACCAGCGGCAGGGCATGGCTACACCTTC. Its translation: CASSPAAGHGYTF. The chain employs TRBV18 and TRBJ1-2; perhaps TRBD1 as D (5 bases). The CDR3 covers 13 residues. CDR1 is KGHSH, CDR2 LQKENI, per germline. V shed 2 bases and J shed 6 bases, with 10 bases lying between them.

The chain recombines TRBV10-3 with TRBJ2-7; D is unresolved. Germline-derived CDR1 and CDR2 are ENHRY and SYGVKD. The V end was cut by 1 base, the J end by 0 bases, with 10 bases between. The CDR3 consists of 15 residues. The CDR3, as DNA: TGTGCCATCAGTGAGTTCCCAGGTGGCTCCTACGAGCAGTACTTC. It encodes CAISEFPGGSYEQYF.

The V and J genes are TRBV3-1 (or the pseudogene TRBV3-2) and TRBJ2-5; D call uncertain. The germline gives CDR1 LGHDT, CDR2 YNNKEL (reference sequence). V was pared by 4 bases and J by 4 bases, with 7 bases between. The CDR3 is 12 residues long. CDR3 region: CASSLTRETQYF. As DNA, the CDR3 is TGTGCCAGCAGCCTAACGCGAGAGACCCAGTACTTC.

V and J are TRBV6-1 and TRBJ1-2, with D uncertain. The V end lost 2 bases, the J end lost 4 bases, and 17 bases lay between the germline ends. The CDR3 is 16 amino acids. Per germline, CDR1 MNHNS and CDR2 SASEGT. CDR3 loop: CASSEWRGSESYGYTF. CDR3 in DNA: TGTGCCAGCAGTGAATGGAGAGGGAGTGAGAGCTATGGCTACACCTTC.